This record covers a single TCR beta chain. This clonotype is considered medium-sized (0.01 to 0.1%). It lacks a known antigen. No base quality information exists; no much larger clone differs at one position. The sample originates from a study of spatial heterogeneity in lung cancer (dated by TCRdb to the late 2010s). A note on the overall study: More beta-chain than alpha-chain transcripts were consistently detected, likely reflecting higher beta-chain transcript abundance. In tumor regions, TCR transcript counts showed a strong correlation with a T cell transcriptional module score from matched bulk RNA-seq. In the raw uncorrected reads, each unique combination of TCR and UMI appeared more than ten times on average. TCR alpha and beta repertoires were quantitatively compared across multiple tumor regions, matched nontumor lung and blood in non-small cell lung cancer. Nonsynonymous mutation counts, determined by whole-exome sequencing of tumor tissue, were related to features of the TCR repertoire. At surgery, both alpha and beta chains were TCR-sequenced in more than 200 tumor regions, fewer than 80 matched nontumor lung samples and some 60 PBMC samples. Here is what the overall study found, with its caveats: TCR-seq coverage of tumor T cells was estimated to be only roughly 7.5% for alpha chains and more than 11% for beta chains. Additional single-cell paired TCR alpha and beta sequencing was considered necessary to confirm, at a functional level, the hypothesis that regional TCRs recognize regional mutations. A correlation was observed between the number of expanded intratumoral alpha and beta TCRs and the tumor nonsynonymous mutation count. Counts of ubiquitous and regional expanded TCRs correlated with counts of ubiquitous and regional nonsynonymous mutations, respectively.

Per the germline V gene, SGHDT is the CDR1 and YYEEEE is the CDR2. There are 17 amino acids in the CDR3, from cysteine to phenylalanine inclusive. Left in the record is the CDR3 DNA by itself, 51 bases read in frame from the first base. Trimming costs V 1 base and J 4 bases, and their ends lie 20 bases apart. Libraries came from 5' RACE. The sequencer was a NextSeq 500. To allow correction of PCR and sequencing errors, the TCR library protocol tagged every TCR cDNA molecule with a unique molecular identifier. In the paper's pipeline: TCR identification, UMI-based error correction and CDR3 extraction were all carried out with Decombinator tools. Expanded TCRs were defined as those above a frequency of 2 per 1,000, corresponding to the top 1% of the tumor frequency distribution. Expanded tumor TCRs were classed as regional if statistically deemed absent (corrected P<0.05) from at least one tumor region, otherwise ubiquitous. Each repertoire was subsampled 100 times to 5,000 TCRs, after which Renyi diversity was computed with the R vegan package. To build CDR3 similarity networks, amino acid triplet string-kernel similarity was used, and CDR3s were connected when their pairwise similarity was above 0.82. TCRdb applied fastp at Q25 and MiXCR to the public reads, then kept only in-frame beta chains. Each entry merges the rows of one CDR3 protein and shows their most common DNA and genes. These V and J calls derive from TCRdb rather than the authors' analysis. The sample table records fewer than 3,500 distinct CDR3 sequences; 10% to 15% of these occur just once. The ten largest clones capture approximately 8.7% of the sample.

What this sample's time point label stands for: sample taken at primary tumor resection. Donors were around 71 patients with early-stage, untreated non-small cell lung cancer from the lung TRACERx cohort. TCR sequencing used whole RNA extracted from tumor and nontumor lung tissue, or from cryopreserved PBMC samples, without cell sorting. A patient was chosen for TCR sequencing only when enough RNA was available from at least two tumor regions. Before selection, tumor and adjacent nontumor lung specimens were reviewed by a lung pathologist. The source is a male donor with early-stage non-small cell lung cancer. The sequence joins TRBV5-6 to TRBJ2-5; the D element could tentatively be TRBD1 or TRBD2, as 7 bases agree for each. The sequencing used lung tumor tissue, collected at surgery. The CDR3 amino acid sequence is: CASSLRGGGSRRETQYF. The DNA sequence reads TGTGCCAGCAGCTTGCGGGGAGGGGGCAGTCGGCGAGAGACCCAGTACTTC.